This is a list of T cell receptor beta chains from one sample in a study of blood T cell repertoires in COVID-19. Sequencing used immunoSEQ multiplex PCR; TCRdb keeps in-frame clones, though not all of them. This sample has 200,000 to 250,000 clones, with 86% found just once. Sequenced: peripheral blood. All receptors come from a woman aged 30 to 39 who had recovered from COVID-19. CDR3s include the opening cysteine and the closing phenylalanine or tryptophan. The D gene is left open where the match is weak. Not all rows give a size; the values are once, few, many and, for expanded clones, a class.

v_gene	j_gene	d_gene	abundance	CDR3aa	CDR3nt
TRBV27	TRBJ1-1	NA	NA	CASSLVGSPTEAFF	TGTGCCAGCAGTTTAGTTGGGAGTCCCACTGAAGCTTTCTTT
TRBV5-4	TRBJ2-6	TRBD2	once	CASSHGGTPNSGANVLTF	TGTGCCAGCAGCCACGGGGGGACTCCTAACTCTGGGGCCAACGTCCTGACTTTC
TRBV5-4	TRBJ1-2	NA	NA	CANFQERNYGYTF	TGTGCCAACTTCCAGGAGCGGAACTATGGCTACACCTTC
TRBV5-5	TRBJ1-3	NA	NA	CASSPFGGTVSSGNTIYF	TGTGCCAGCAGCCCCTTTGGAGGGACTGTAAGCTCTGGAAACACCATATATTTT
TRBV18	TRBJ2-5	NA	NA	CASSPISAGGEETQYF	TGTGCCAGCTCACCCATAAGTGCTGGGGGCGAGGAGACCCAGTACTTC
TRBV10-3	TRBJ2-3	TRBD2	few	CAISDLAGMSDTQYF	TGTGCCATCAGTGATCTAGCGGGGATGTCAGATACGCAGTATTTT
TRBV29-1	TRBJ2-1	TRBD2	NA	CSVGGRLAVYNEQFF	TGCAGCGTTGGTGGGCGGCTAGCGGTCTACAATGAGCAGTTCTTC
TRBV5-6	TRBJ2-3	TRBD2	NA	CASSLGSGLLTDTQYF	TGTGCCAGCAGCTTGGGTTCGGGACTACTCACAGATACGCAGTATTTT
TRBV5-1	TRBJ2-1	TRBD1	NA	CASSSRQGSSGNEQFF	TGCGCCAGCAGCTCTCGACAGGGAAGTTCGGGCAATGAGCAGTTCTTC
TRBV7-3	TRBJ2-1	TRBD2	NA	CASSPQRGRYNEQFF	TGTGCCAGCAGCCCTCAGCGGGGGAGATACAATGAGCAGTTCTTC
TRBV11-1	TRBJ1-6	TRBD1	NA	CASSITDRDNSPLHF	TGTGCCAGCAGCATCACGGACAGGGATAATTCACCCCTCCACTTT
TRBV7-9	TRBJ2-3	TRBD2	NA	CASSRSGGREDTQYF	TGTGCCAGCAGCCGGAGCGGGGGGCGCGAAGATACGCAGTATTTT
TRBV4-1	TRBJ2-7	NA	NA	CASSQDAGAYEQYF	TGCGCCAGCAGCCAAGATGCAGGGGCCTACGAGCAGTACTTC
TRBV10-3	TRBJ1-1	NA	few	CAISGEVAGMNTEAFF	TGTGCCATCAGTGGGGAGGTGGCCGGGATGAACACTGAAGCTTTCTTT
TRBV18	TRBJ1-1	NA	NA	CASSPLVTEAFF	TGTGCCAGCTCACCCCTAGTCACTGAAGCTTTCTTT
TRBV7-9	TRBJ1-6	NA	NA	CASSFSRTPFFNSPLHF	TGTGCCAGCAGCTTCAGCAGGACACCCTTTTTTAATTCACCCCTCCACTTT
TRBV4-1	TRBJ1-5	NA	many	CASSLAYDSNQPQHF	TGCGCCAGCAGCCTGGCTTATGATAGCAATCAGCCCCAGCATTTT
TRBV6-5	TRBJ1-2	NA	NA	CASSYAGGGGYTF	TGTGCCAGCAGTTATGCCGGGGGGGGCGGCTACACCTTC
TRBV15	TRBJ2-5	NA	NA	CATSSDVVRGVETQYF	TGTGCCACCAGCAGCGACGTTGTACGAGGTGTGGAGACCCAGTACTTC